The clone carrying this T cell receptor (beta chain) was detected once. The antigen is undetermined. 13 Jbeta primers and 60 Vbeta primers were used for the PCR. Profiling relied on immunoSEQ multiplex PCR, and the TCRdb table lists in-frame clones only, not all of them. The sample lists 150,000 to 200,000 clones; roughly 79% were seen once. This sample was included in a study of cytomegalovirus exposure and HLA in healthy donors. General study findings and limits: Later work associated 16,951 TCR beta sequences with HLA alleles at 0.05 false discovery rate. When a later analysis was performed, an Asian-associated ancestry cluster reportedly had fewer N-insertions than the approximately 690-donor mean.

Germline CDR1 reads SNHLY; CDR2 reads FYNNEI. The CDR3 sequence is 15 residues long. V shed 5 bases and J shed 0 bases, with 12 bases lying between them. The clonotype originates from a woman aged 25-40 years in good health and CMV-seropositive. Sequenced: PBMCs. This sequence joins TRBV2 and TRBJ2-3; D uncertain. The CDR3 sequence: CASSPGSSSTDTQYF. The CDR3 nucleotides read TGTGCCAGCAGTCCGGGTTCAAGTAGCACAGATACGCAGTATTTT.